These 20 T cell receptor beta chains were sequenced from one sample in a study of cytotoxic CD8 clonotypes in ibrutinib-treated CLL. Only in-frame clones appear in the TCRdb table, and some are missing; sequencing was by immunoSEQ multiplex PCR. The repertoire consists of 20,000 to 30,000 clones, with around four fifths occurring once and the leading ten covering more than 7.5%. Sequencing used PBMCs, obtained before ibrutinib treatment. The receptors were gathered from a human donor with chronic lymphocytic leukemia.

This clone counts as medium-sized. V and J are TRBV6-4 and TRBJ2-1; no clear D gene. Germline assignment: CDR1 MRHNA and CDR2 SNTAGT. The CDR3 covers 13 residues. Trimming cost V 2 bases and J 8 bases, with 10 bases left between them. CDR3 bases: TGTGCCAGCAGTGACAGGGAAACAGATGAGCAGTTCTTC. This gives the protein CASSDRETDEQFF.

V usage is TRBV7-8 and J usage is TRBJ1-3, with 9 bases identical to TRBD1. Germline CDR1 reads SGHVS; CDR2 reads FQNEAQ. V shed 1 base and J 4 bases; nucleotides not matched to a gene: 5. The CDR3 extends over 16 amino acids. CDR3 residues: CASSLEGTGSGNTIYF. CDR3 bases: TGTGCCAGCAGCTTAGAGGGGACAGGGTCCGGAAACACCATATATTTT.

The chain carries TRBV15 and TRBJ2-1; TRBD2 agrees at 8 bases. This CDR3 has 14 residues. With 1 base clipped from V and 16 bases from J, the junction kept 12 bases outside the gene matches. Germline values: CDR1 LNHNV, CDR2 YYDKDF (reference sequence). In DNA form, the CDR3 reads TGTGCCACCAGCAGAGGGGAAGCCGGGACTAGATCCTTCTTC. It specifies CATSRGEAGTRSFF.

The genes are TRBV5-1 and TRBJ2-5; a possible D gene is TRBD2 (5 bases). V lost 3 bases and J lost 5, with 17 bases in between. From germline, CDR1 is SGHRS and CDR2 YFSETQ. This CDR3 has 15 amino acids. DNA of the CDR3: TGCGCCAGCAGCTCCGGGGAAGGGTATAGGGAGACCCAGTACTTC. This sequence encodes CASSSGEGYRETQYF.

This clone has a handful of counts. The chain joins TRBV19 to TRBJ2-7, with D perhaps TRBD1 (5 bases). The CDR3 is 14 residues long. Looked up from germline, CDR1 is LNHDA and CDR2 is SQIVND (reference sequence). Trimming cost V 7 bases and J 2 bases, with 15 bases left between them. In DNA form, the CDR3 reads TGTGCCAGTAAACCCAGGGATGCGGCCTACGAGCAGTACTTC. It is translated as CASKPRDAAYEQYF.

This sequence joins TRBV7-9 and TRBJ2-7, with 14 bases identical to TRBD2. The V gene's germline CDR1 is SEHNR and CDR2 FQNEAQ (reference sequence). This CDR3 region has 15 residues. Losses at the gene ends were 6 bases for V and 5 bases for J; bases not matched to a gene: 6. The CDR3: CASRNGTSGSHEQYF. CDR3 bases: TGTGCCAGCAGGAACGGGACTAGCGGGAGCCACGAGCAGTACTTC. Supplemented by reference TRBV7-9 and TRBJ2-7, the full variable domain reads DTGVSQNPRHKITKRGQNVTFRCDPISEHNRLYWYRQTLGQGPEFLTYFQNEAQLEKSRLLSDRFSAERPKGSFSTLEIQRTEQGDSAMYLCASRNGTSGSHEQYFGPGTRLTVT.

This clone appeared a single time. The chain recombines TRBV30 with TRBJ1-2; perhaps TRBD1 as D (6 bases). Trimming shortened V by 1 base and J by 7 bases, and 16 bases separated the two germline ends. Germline V CDR1 and CDR2: GTSNPN, SVGIG (reference sequence). The CDR3 is made up of 14 amino acids. CDR3: CAWSDWGRGSGYTF. CDR3 nucleotides: TGTGCCTGGAGTGACTGGGGCAGGGGATCTGGCTACACCTTC.

The CDR3 coding sequence is TGTGCCAGCAGCCCCGGTCGGGGGGGTTTCTACGAGCAGTACTTC. Its protein is CASSPGRGGFYEQYF. The V gene is TRBV9, the J gene TRBJ2-7; 8 bases agree with TRBD2. The CDR3 has 15 amino acids. The V and J ends lost 4 bases and 3 bases, in that order; junction bases with no gene match: 9. Germline V gene lookup returns CDR1 SGDLS and CDR2 YYNGEE.

The chain joins TRBV5-1 to TRBJ2-7; D gene unclear. V was clipped by 4 bases and J by 0 bases, with 11 bases between them. CDR1 and CDR2 from the germline V gene are SGHRS and YFSETQ. The CDR3 sequence is 14 residues long. The CDR3 spells CASSPDAASYEQYF. CDR3 nucleotide sequence: TGCGCCAGCAGCCCCGATGCCGCCTCCTACGAGCAGTACTTC. The variable domain in full, with the rest retrieved from reference TRBV5-1 and TRBJ2-7, is KAGVTQTPRYLIKTRGQQVTLSCSPISGHRSVSWYQQTPGQGLQFLFEYFSETQRNKGNFPGRFSGRQFSNSRSEMNVSTLELGDSALYLCASSPDAASYEQYFGPGTRLTVT.

The chain combines TRBV5-1 with TRBJ2-7; 11 bases line up with TRBD1. V was pared by 4 bases and J by 1 base, with 4 bases of the junction left unmatched. From germline, CDR1 is SGHRS and CDR2 YFSETQ. The CDR3 covers 15 residues. The CDR3 bases are TGCGCCAGCAGCCCTGGACAGGGGGCTTCCTACGAGCAGTACTTC. Protein: CASSPGQGASYEQYF.

The J gene is TRBJ2-2, the V gene TRBV2; TRBD2 matches 8 bases. V was pared by 7 bases and J by 0 bases, with 4 bases of the junction left unmatched. Germline V gene data show CDR1 as SNHLY and CDR2 as FYNNEI. The CDR3 has 15 residues. CDR3 DNA sequence: TGTGCCAGCACTTTAGCGGGAACGAACACCGGGGAGCTGTTTTTT. Amino acids: CASTLAGTNTGELFF.

The chain employs TRBV11-2 and TRBJ2-2; D gene uncertain. Germline V gene lookup returns CDR1 SGHAT and CDR2 FQNNGV. The length of the CDR3 is 14 residues. Trimming cost V 0 bases and J 3 bases, with 5 bases left between them. The CDR3, as DNA: TGTGCCAGCAGCTTAGAAGTATACACCGGGGAGCTGTTTTTT. Its translation is CASSLEVYTGELFF.

This clone was detected a few times. The chain is built from TRBV6-1 and TRBJ2-5, with 10 bases identical to TRBD2. The CDR3 extends over 16 amino acids. Trimming removed 4 bases from V and 4 bases from J; junction bases left unmatched: 9. Germline-derived CDR1 and CDR2 are MNHNS and SASEGT. The CDR3: CASSGSWASGRETQYF. The CDR3 DNA reads TGTGCCAGCAGTGGGAGTTGGGCTAGCGGGAGAGAGACCCAGTACTTC.

The chain's CDR3 is CASSPSDTGVREKLFF. CDR3 DNA: TGTGCCAGCAGCCCATCAGATACAGGGGTTCGGGAAAAACTGTTTTTT. The chain recombines TRBV5-6 with TRBJ1-4, with 7 nucleotides matching TRBD1. The CDR3 has 16 residues. The junction had 14 bases not matched to a gene; V was cut back by 4 bases and J by 8 bases. Germline CDR1 reads SGHDT; CDR2 reads YYEEEE. The variable domain in full, with the rest retrieved from reference TRBV5-6 and TRBJ1-4, is DAGVTQSPTHLIKTRGQQVTLRCSPKSGHDTVSWYQQALGQGPQFIFQYYEEEERQRGNFPDRFSGHQFPNYSSELNVNALLLGDSALYLCASSPSDTGVREKLFFGSGTQLSVL.

The chain combines TRBV6-6 with TRBJ2-1; TRBD1 matches at 11 bases. Germline V gene data show CDR1 as MNHNY and CDR2 as SVGAGI (reference sequence). J was trimmed by 7 bases and V by 6 bases; bases with no gene match: 11. The CDR3 has 16 amino acids. CDR3 nucleotides: TGTGCCAGCAGCAGGAAGGACAGGGGGCGAAGTAATGAGCAGTTCTTC. The encoded protein is CASSRKDRGRSNEQFF.

The CDR3 here is CASSPNWFPITDTQYF. The DNA of the CDR3 is TGTGCCAGCAGCCCGAATTGGTTTCCCATCACAGATACGCAGTATTTT. The genes are TRBV7-2 and TRBJ2-3, with unresolved D. The CDR3 is 16 residues long. Per the germline V gene, CDR1 is SGHTA and CDR2 is FQGNSA. Trimming left V 5 bases short and J 2 bases short, with 17 bases between.

In this sample, this clone turned up once. The chain joins TRBV6-1 to TRBJ1-5; D uncertain. V was shortened by 1 base and J by 1 base, with 2 bases between the two germline ends. The CDR3 is 13 amino acids. Looked up from germline, CDR1 is MNHNS and CDR2 is SASEGT. As DNA, the CDR3 is TGTGCCAGCAGTGAAGGGAGCAATCAGCCCCAGCATTTT. Its translation: CASSEGSNQPQHF.

The chain has TRBV10-3 and TRBJ1-6; the D gene is possibly TRBD1 (6 bases). CDR1 and CDR2 from the germline V gene are ENHRY and SYGVKD. The CDR3 runs to 14 residues. V dropped 6 bases and J dropped 7 bases, with 13 bases sitting between them. The CDR3 DNA reads TGTGCCATCAGCCCAGGGGACCCCAATTCACCCCTCCACTTT. It is translated as CAISPGDPNSPLHF.

This clone has more than one count but fewer than ten. This chain connects TRBV19 to TRBJ2-7, with D tentatively TRBD2 (5 bases). V lost 8 bases, J lost 0 bases, and 14 bases lay in between. The CDR3 extends over 14 amino acids. Germline CDR1 LNHDA, CDR2 SQIVND (reference sequence). The CDR3 DNA reads as TGTGCCAGTCGGGCTGGGGAGACCTCCTACGAGCAGTACTTC. It yields the protein CASRAGETSYEQYF.

The DNA for the CDR3 is TGTGCCAGCAGTGACATCGCGGGCAATCAGCCCCAGCATTTT. Its protein is CASSDIAGNQPQHF. The chain uses TRBV6-1 and TRBJ1-5; no clear D. Germline assignment: CDR1 MNHNS and CDR2 SASEGT. CDR3 size: 14 residues. Trimming removed 3 bases at V and 2 bases at J, with 8 bases between.